The T cell receptor beta chain under discussion was sequenced for a study of Graves' ophthalmopathy and Graves' hyperthyroidism. General study findings and limits: The authors also found most expanded thyroid clonotypes above 0.001 frequency in blood.

The V gene's germline CDR1 is ENHRY and CDR2 SYGVKD. The V gene lost 2 bases and the J gene lost 0 bases, with 5 bases spanning the gap. The CDR3 covers 15 residues. Amplifying from RNA transcripts, the study obtained TCR beta CDR3 regions. In the first round, RT-PCR was carried out with HTBI primers, and a multiplex PCR formed the second round. TCRdb re-analysed the multiplex PCR reads in MiXCR, keeping a single row per CDR3 protein. Among fewer than 400,000 distinct CDR3 sequences listed, about 18% were seen once. PBMCs were obtained from roughly 9.7 ml of fresh peripheral blood. This clonotype appeared many times. What it binds is unknown.

The sequence derives from a woman between 18 and 30 years old with Graves' ophthalmopathy. The chain uses TRBV10-3 and TRBJ2-6; D gene uncertain. Sequencing was performed on peripheral blood. CDR3 sequence: CAISERGSGANVLTF. In DNA form, the CDR3 reads TGTGCCATCAGTGAGAGAGGCTCTGGGGCCAACGTCCTGACTTTC.